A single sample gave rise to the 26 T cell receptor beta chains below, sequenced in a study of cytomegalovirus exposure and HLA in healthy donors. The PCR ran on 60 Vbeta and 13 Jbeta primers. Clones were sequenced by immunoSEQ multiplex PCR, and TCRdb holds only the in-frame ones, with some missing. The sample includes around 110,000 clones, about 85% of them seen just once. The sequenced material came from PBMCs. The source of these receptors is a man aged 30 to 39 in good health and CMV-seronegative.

This chain's CDR3 is CASTGVAGSTGELFF. CDR3 DNA: TGTGCCAGCACCGGAGTAGCGGGTAGCACCGGGGAGCTGTTTTTT. The V and J genes are TRBV2 and TRBJ2-2, with 7 bases identical to TRBD2. This CDR3 is 15 amino acids long. The V gene's germline CDR1 is SNHLY and CDR2 FYNNEI. J gave up 4 bases and V 7 bases, and 9 bases lay outside the gene matches.

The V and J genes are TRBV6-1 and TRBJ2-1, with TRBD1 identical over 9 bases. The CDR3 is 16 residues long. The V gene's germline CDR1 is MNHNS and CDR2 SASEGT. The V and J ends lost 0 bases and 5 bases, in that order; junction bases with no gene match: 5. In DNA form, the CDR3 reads TGTGCCAGCAGTGAAGCGGGACAGGGCGTCCACAATGAGCAGTTCTTC. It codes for CASSEAGQGVHNEQFF.

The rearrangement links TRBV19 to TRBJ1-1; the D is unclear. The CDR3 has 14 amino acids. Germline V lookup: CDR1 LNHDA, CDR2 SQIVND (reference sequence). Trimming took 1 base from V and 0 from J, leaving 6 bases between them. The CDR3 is CASSIGAVNTEAFF. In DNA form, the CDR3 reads TGTGCCAGTAGTATAGGGGCTGTGAACACTGAAGCTTTCTTT.

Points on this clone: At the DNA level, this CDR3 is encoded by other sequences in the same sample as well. CDR3 nucleotide sequence: TGTGCCAGCAGTGGACAGGGTTATGGCTACACCTTC. This gives the protein CASSGQGYGYTF. The gene calls are TRBV25-1 and TRBJ1-2; 7 bases fit TRBD1. This CDR3 region has 12 residues. V dropped 4 bases and J dropped 5; count of bases not matched to a gene: 1. Germline V gives CDR1 MGHDK, CDR2 SYGVNS.

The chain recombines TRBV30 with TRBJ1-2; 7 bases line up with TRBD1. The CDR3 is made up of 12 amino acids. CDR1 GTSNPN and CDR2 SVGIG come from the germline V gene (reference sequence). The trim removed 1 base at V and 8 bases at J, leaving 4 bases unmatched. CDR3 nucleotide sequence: TGTGCCTGGAGTGGGTACAGGGGAGGCTACACCTTC. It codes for CAWSGYRGGYTF.

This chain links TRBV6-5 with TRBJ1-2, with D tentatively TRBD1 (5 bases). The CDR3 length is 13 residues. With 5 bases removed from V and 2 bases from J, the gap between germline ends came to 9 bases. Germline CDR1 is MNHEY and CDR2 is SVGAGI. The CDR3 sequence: CASSRTINYGYTF. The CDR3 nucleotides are TGTGCCAGCAGTCGGACAATAAACTATGGCTACACCTTC.

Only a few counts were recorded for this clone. CDR3 in DNA: TGTGCCAGCAGCCCCGGACAGGGCCGTGAGCAGTTCTTC. Amino acids: CASSPGQGREQFF. The rearrangement links TRBV7-6 to TRBJ2-1; 8 positions match TRBD1. Germline V gene lookup returns CDR1 SGHVS and CDR2 FNYEAQ. Trimming took 5 bases from V and 9 from J; bases not matched to a gene: 6. This CDR3 is 13 amino acids long.

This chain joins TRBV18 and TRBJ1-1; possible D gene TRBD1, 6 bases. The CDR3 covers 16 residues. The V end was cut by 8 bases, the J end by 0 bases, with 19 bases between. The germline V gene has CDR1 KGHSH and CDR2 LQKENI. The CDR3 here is CASAEDEQGMNTEAFF. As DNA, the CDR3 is TGTGCCAGCGCCGAAGATGAGCAGGGGATGAACACTGAAGCTTTCTTT.

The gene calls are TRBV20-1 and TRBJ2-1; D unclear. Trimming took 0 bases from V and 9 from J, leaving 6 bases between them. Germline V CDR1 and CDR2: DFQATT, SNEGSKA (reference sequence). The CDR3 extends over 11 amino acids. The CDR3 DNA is TGCAGTGCTAGAGATCCGGGTGAGCAGTTCTTC. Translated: CSARDPGEQFF.

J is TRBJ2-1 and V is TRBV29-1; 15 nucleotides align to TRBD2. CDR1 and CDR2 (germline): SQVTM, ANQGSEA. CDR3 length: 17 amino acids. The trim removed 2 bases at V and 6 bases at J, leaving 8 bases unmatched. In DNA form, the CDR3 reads TGCAGCGTTGAACCGCACCGGACTAGCGGGAGGGCCAATGAGCAGTTCTTC. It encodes CSVEPHRTSGRANEQFF.

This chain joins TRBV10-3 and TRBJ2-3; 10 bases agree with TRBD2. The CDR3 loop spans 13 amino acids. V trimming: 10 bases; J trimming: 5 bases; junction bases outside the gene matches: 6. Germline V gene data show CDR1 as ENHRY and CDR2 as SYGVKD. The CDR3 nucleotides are TGTGCCACAGGGGCTAGCGGGAGAGATACGCAGTATTTT. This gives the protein CATGASGRDTQYF.

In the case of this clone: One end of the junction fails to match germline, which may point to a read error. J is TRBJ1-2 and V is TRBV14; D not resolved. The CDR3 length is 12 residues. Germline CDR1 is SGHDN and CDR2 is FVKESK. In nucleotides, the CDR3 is TGTGCCAGCAGTCAAGACATCTATGGCTACACCTTC. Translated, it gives CASSQDIYGYTF.

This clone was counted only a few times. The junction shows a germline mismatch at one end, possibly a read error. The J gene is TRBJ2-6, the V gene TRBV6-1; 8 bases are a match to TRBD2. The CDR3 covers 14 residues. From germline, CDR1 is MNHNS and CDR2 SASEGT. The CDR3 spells CASSTGGRDYINRF. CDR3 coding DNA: TGTGCCAGCAGTACGGGGGGGCGGGACTACATCAACCGTTTC.

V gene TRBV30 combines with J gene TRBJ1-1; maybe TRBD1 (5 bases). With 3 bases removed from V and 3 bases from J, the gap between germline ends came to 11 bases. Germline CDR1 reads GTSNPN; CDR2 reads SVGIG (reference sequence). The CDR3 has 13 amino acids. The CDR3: CAWRMGGYTEAFF. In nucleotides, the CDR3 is TGTGCCTGGAGAATGGGGGGGTACACTGAAGCTTTCTTT.

CDR3 DNA sequence: TGTGCCAGCAGCCCCGGACTCATAGGCGCTGGAAACACCATATATTTT. As protein: CASSPGLIGAGNTIYF. The chain has TRBV2 and TRBJ1-3; unclear D gene. Looked up from germline, CDR1 is SNHLY and CDR2 is FYNNEI. Trimming removed 6 bases at V and 2 bases at J, with 17 bases between. The CDR3 loop spans 16 amino acids.

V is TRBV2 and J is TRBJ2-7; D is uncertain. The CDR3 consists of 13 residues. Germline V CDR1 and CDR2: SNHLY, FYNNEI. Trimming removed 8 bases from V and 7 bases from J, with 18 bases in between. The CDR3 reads CASERRWRDEQYF. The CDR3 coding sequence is TGTGCCAGCGAGAGGCGATGGAGAGATGAGCAGTACTTC.

In nucleotides, the CDR3 is TGTGCCAGCAGCGAGGGGGACCGCTATGGCTACACCTTC. Protein product: CASSEGDRYGYTF. The genes are TRBV25-1 and TRBJ1-2; the D gene is possibly TRBD1 (6 bases). Germline V gene data show CDR1 as MGHDK and CDR2 as SYGVNS. This CDR3 comprises 13 residues. Trimming pared 6 bases from V and 4 bases from J, leaving 12 bases between.

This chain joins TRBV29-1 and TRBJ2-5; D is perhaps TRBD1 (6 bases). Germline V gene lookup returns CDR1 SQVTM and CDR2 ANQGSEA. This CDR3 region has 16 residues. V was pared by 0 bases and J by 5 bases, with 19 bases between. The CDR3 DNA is TGCAGCGTTGAAGATCGATCTACCAGGGGCCGGGAGACCCAGTACTTC. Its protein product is CSVEDRSTRGRETQYF.

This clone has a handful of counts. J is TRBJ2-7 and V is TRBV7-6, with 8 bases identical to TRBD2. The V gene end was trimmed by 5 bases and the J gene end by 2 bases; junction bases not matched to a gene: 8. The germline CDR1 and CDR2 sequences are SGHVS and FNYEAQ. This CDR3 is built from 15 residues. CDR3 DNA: TGTGCCAGCAGCGCTCGGACTAGCACCGCCTACGAGCAGTACTTC. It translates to CASSARTSTAYEQYF.

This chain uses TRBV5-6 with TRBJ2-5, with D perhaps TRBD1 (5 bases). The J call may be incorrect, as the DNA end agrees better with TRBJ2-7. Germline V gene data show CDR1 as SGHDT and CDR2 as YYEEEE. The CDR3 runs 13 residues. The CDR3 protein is CASSLVDNYEQYF. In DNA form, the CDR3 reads TGTGCCAGCAGCTTGGTGGACAACTACGAGCAGTACTTC.

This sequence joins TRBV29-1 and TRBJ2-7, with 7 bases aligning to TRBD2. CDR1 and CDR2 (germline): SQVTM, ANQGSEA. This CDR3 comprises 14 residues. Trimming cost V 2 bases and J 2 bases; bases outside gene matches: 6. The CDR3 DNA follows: TGCAGCGTTGAACTGGCGGGAGAGGCCTACGAGCAGTACTTC. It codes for CSVELAGEAYEQYF.

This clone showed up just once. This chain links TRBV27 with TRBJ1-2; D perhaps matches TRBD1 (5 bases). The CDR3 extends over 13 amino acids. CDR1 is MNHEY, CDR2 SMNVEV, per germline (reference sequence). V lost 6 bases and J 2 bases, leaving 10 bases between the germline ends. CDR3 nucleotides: TGTGCCAGCAGACAGGCAGGGAACTATGGCTACACCTTC. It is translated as CASRQAGNYGYTF.

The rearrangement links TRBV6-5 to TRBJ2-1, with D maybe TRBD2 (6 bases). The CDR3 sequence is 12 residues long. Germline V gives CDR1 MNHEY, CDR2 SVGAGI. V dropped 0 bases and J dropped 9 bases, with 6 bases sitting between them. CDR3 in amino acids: CASSYSEGEQFF. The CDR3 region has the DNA TGTGCCAGCAGTTACTCGGAGGGTGAGCAGTTCTTC.

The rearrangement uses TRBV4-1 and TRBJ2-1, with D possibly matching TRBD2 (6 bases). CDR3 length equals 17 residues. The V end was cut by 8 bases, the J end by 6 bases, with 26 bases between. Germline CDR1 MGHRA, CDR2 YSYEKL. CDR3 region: CASGGISRPNPSNEQFF. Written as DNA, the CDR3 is TGCGCCAGCGGGGGGATTTCTCGGCCAAACCCTTCCAATGAGCAGTTCTTC.

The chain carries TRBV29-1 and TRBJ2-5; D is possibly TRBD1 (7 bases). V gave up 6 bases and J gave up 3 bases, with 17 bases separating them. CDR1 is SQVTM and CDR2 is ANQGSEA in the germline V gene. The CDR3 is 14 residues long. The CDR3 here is CSVLTGDREETQYF. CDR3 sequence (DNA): TGCAGCGTCCTTACGGGGGACAGAGAAGAGACCCAGTACTTC.

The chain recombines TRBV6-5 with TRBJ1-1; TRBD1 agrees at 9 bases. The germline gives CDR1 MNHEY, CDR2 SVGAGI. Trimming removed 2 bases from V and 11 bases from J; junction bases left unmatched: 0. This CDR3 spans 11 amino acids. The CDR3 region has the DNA TGTGCCAGCAGTTACACAGGGGGCGCTTTCTTT. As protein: CASSYTGGAFF.